Following are 10 T cell receptor beta chains from one sample sequenced in a study of regulatory T cells in long-lasting Graves disease. TCR beta libraries were built with iRepertoire HTBI primers and Arm-PCR of CDR3 regions. One entry per CDR3 protein, called by TCRdb with MiXCR from the multiplex PCR reads. The sample lists 300,000 to 350,000 distinct CDR3 sequences, roughly 21% occurring once. Time point: persistent/refractory GD, antithyroid drugs over 5 years with positive TRAb. Researchers made the TCR library from RNA that was extracted from PBMCs. Here the sequenced sample was peripheral blood mononuclear cells (PBMCs), taken when the disease was refractory, from a patient treated with antithyroid drugs. These receptors came from a female donor with Graves disease.

This CDR3 is CASSSPGAGNTIYF. The CDR3 DNA reads as TGTGCCAGCAGTTCCCCGGGGGCTGGAAACACCATATATTTT. The genes are TRBV27 and TRBJ1-3, with a tentative D call TRBD1 (5 bases). This CDR3 has 14 residues. Germline assignment: CDR1 MNHEY and CDR2 SMNVEV (reference sequence). Trimming took off 4 bases at V and 2 bases at J, with 9 bases between the two ends.

Many counts were recorded for this clonotype. The chain recombines TRBV12-3 or TRBV12-4 with TRBJ1-1; no reliable D call. The CDR3 has 12 amino acids. V shed 7 bases and J shed 7 bases, with 13 bases lying between them. The CDR3, as DNA: TGTGCCAGCACACACAGAGAGGATGAAGCTTTCTTT. As protein: CASTHREDEAFF.

The V and J genes are TRBV9 and TRBJ1-1, with D perhaps TRBD1 (6 bases). Germline loops: CDR1 SGDLS, CDR2 YYNGEE. Trimming left V 2 bases short and J 2 bases short, with 13 bases between. The CDR3 sequence is 15 residues long. The CDR3 coding sequence is TGTGCCAGCAGCGTCGCCCAGGGGTCTAACACTGAAGCTTTCTTT. Translated, it gives CASSVAQGSNTEAFF.

The gene calls are TRBV5-1 and TRBJ1-5, with D perhaps matching TRBD1 (6 bases). Per the germline V gene, CDR1 is SGHRS and CDR2 is YFSETQ. The germline V and J ends were trimmed by 3 bases and 2 bases, with 15 bases remaining between them. The CDR3 runs 16 residues. CDR3 sequence reads: CASSSGGGQRNQPQHF. CDR3 in DNA: TGCGCCAGCAGCTCCGGAGGTGGACAGCGCAATCAGCCCCAGCATTTT.

This clonotype was seen many times. The gene calls are TRBV2 and TRBJ2-3; D may be TRBD2 (6 bases). This CDR3 spans 15 amino acids. Deletions cut 6 bases from V and 0 bases from J, with 13 bases between. Germline values: CDR1 SNHLY, CDR2 FYNNEI. The CDR3 DNA reads TGTGCCAGCAGGGACCCAGGGACTAGCACAGATACGCAGTATTTT. This translates into CASRDPGTSTDTQYF.

The chain combines TRBV19 with TRBJ1-2, with D hard to call. Trimming shortened V by 10 bases and J by 9 bases, and 18 bases separated the two germline ends. Germline values: CDR1 LNHDA, CDR2 SQIVND (reference sequence). The CDR3 is made up of 12 amino acids. The CDR3 nucleotides are TGTGCCATCCCGGGCCCGGCTCGGAGCTACACCTTC. Amino acid sequence: CAIPGPARSYTF. The whole variable domain, remainder taken from reference TRBV19 and TRBJ1-2, is DGGITQSPKYLFRKEGQNVTLSCEQNLNHDAMYWYRQDPGQGLRLIYYSQIVNDFQKGDIAEGYSVSREKKESFPLTVTSAQKNPTAFYLCAIPGPARSYTFGSGTRLTVV.

Only a few counts were recorded for this clonotype. This chain joins TRBV4-1 and TRBJ2-7; D remains ambiguous. The ends were cut back, 0 bases at V and 2 bases at J, with 14 bases in the middle. This CDR3 has 16 amino acids. The V gene's germline CDR1 is MGHRA and CDR2 YSYEKL. The CDR3 protein is CASSQEGKERTYEQYF. The CDR3 region has the DNA TGCGCCAGCAGCCAAGAGGGGAAGGAACGGACCTACGAGCAGTACTTC.

With regard to this clonotype: Germline and junction disagree at one end, which may indicate a read error. The CDR3 nucleotides are TGTGCCAGCAGCATAGCTGAGAACACCGGGGAGCTGTTTTTT. Amino acid sequence: CASSIAENTGELFF. The chain combines TRBV7-9 with TRBJ2-2; D unresolved. The CDR3 is 14 amino acids. The germline gives CDR1 SEHNR, CDR2 FQNEAQ (reference sequence). Based on the CDR3 plus reference TRBV7-9 and TRBJ2-2, the full variable domain is DTGVSQNPRHKITKRGQNVTFRCDPISEHNRLYWYRQTLGQGPEFLTYFQNEAQLEKSRLLSDRFSAERPKGSFSTLEIQRTEQGDSAMYLCASSIAENTGELFFGEGSRLTVL.

This clonotype appeared many times. The rearrangement joins TRBV18 to TRBJ1-4; 7 positions agree with TRBD1. V lost 2 bases, J lost 5 bases, and 5 bases stayed unmatched. The CDR3 contains 15 residues. CDR1 and CDR2 from the germline V gene are KGHSH and LQKENI. The DNA for the CDR3 is TGTGCCAGCTCACCAACGACAGGGCCGAATGAAAAACTGTTTTTT. Protein sequence: CASSPTTGPNEKLFF.

This clonotype was detected only a few times. The V call is TRBV5-1, the J call TRBJ2-1; TRBD1 matches 10 bases. The CDR3 contains 19 residues. Trimming took 4 bases from V and 0 from J; bases not matched to a gene: 13. Germline-derived CDR1 and CDR2 are SGHRS and YFSETQ. This CDR3 reads CASSLSPGTGVVSYNEQFF. CDR3 DNA sequence: TGCGCCAGCAGCCTCTCCCCCGGGACAGGGGTTGTCTCCTACAATGAGCAGTTCTTC.